This T cell receptor (beta chain) was obtained from a study of T cell repertoires in cytomegalovirus infection. In TCRdb, the reads were re-called with MiXCR into one record per CDR3 protein. The sample includes approximately 260,000 distinct CDR3 sequences, around 20% of them seen just once. Turning to this clonotype: Its antigen is not identified.

CDR1 SGHNT and CDR2 YENEEA come from the germline V gene. The germline V and J ends were trimmed by 2 bases and 3 bases, with 10 bases remaining between them. This CDR3 has 14 amino acids. The chain employs TRBV11-3 and TRBJ1-2; TRBD1 is a possible D gene (6 bases). This specimen was cultured PBMCs, taken from culture after CMV antigen stimulation. This clonotype was sampled from a human donor in good health (CMV status not recorded). Some clones in this sample may be carry-over from other donors' samples. The CDR3 DNA sequence: TGTGCCAGCAGCTTATGCGGGGGCGACTATGGCTACACCTTC. It codes for CASSLCGGDYGYTF.